These T cell receptor beta chains were read from a single sample in a study of cytomegalovirus exposure and HLA in healthy donors. This table comes from immunoSEQ multiplex PCR, and its TCRdb copy is limited to in-frame clones, with some not included. This table holds some 98,000 clones, around 75% found once. The sequencing sample was made of PBMCs. These receptors all come from a man aged 18 to 30 in good health and CMV-seropositive. Both conserved end residues are part of each CDR3. The order of the fields is clone size, J gene, D gene, V gene, CDR3 protein. D genes are given only for firm matches. Clone sizes are given selectively: once, few, many, or a class where the clone is expanded.

few | TRBJ1-4 | TRBD1 | TRBV6-5 | CASSYSGTVNEKLFF
. | TRBJ1-1 | . | TRBV5-1 | CASRRAGAEAFF
. | TRBJ1-2 | . | TRBV6-5 | CASSYSTVHRGYTF
. | TRBJ2-2 | TRBD1 | TRBV7-3 | CASSLVGGHTGELFF
. | TRBJ2-1 | TRBD2 | TRBV6-5 | CASSSGTRRGNEQFF
few | TRBJ1-4 | TRBD1 | TRBV7-9 | CASSLPRGVMEEKLFF
. | TRBJ1-4 | TRBD1 | TRBV2 | CASSPGTGEEKLFF
. | TRBJ2-1 | TRBD2 | TRBV12-5 | CASGWSSGGPTNVNEQFF
. | TRBJ1-4 | . | TRBV6-1 | CASNNRAFNEKLFF
once | TRBJ2-1 | . | TRBV6-1 | CASSEAGDEQFF
. | TRBJ2-7 | . | TRBV27 | CASSLSLLGVYEQYF
. | TRBJ1-6 | TRBD1 | TRBV5-1 | CASSRQGAYDNSPLHF
. | TRBJ1-2 | . | TRBV9 | CASISGPNYGYTF
. | TRBJ1-5 | . | TRBV4-1 | CASSQDRGNQPQHF
. | TRBJ2-3 | . | TRBV7-2 | CASSLPTSPRGADTQYF
. | TRBJ2-1 | TRBD2 | TRBV2 | CASSPLSGLALYNEQFF
. | TRBJ2-7 | TRBD1 | TRBV9 | CASSGQGGEQYF